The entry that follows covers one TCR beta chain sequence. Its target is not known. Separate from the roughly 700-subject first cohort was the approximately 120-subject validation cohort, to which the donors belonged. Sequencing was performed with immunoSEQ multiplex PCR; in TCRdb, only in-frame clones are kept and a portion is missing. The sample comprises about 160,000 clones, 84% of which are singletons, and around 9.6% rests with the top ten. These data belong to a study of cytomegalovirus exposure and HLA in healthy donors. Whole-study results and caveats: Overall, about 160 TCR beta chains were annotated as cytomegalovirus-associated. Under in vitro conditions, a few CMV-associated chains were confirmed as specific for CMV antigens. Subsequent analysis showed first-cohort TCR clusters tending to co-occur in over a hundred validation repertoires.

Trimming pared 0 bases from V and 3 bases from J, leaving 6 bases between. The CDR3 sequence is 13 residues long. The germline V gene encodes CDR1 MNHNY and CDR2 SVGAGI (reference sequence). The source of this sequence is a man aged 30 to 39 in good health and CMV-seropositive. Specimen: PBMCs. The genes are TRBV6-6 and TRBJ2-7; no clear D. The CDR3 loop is CASSYSQVYEQYF. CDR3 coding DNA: TGTGCCAGCAGTTACTCCCAGGTCTACGAGCAGTACTTC.